These 12 T cell receptor beta chains originate from one sample sequenced in a study of metastatic and nonmetastatic thyroid tumors. TCRdb called clones again from the PCR reads with MiXCR. The table has approximately 13,000 clones, around an eighth seen once; the top ten hold approximately 30%. All patients were untreated before thyroid surgery. Sequencing used blood. These receptors were obtained from a female donor with papillary thyroid cancer or a benign thyroid nodule (not recorded which). Some clones in this sample may be carry-over from other donors' samples.

There are many counts of this clone. The chain is built from TRBV6-4 and TRBJ2-3, with D perhaps matching TRBD2 (7 bases). This CDR3 is built from 17 residues. Germline V gene sequence: CDR1 MRHNA, CDR2 SNTAGT. Trimming took off 3 bases at V and 3 bases at J, with 19 bases between the two ends. DNA of the CDR3: TGTGCCAGCAGTGAGAGAGGGGGGGGCCGAGGAACAGATACGCAGTATTTT. This translates into CASSERGGGRGTDTQYF.

This clone has a count of ten or more. The chain joins TRBV20-1 to TRBJ2-1; 9 bases line up with TRBD2. Germline V lookup: CDR1 DFQATT, CDR2 SNEGSKA (reference sequence). The CDR3 runs 15 residues. V was clipped by 1 base and J by 7 bases; unmatched bases: 8. The CDR3 loop reads CSARVGLAGWNEQFF. Here the CDR3 DNA reads TGCAGTGCTAGAGTGGGCCTAGCGGGATGGAATGAGCAGTTCTTC.

This clone appeared many times. The chain has TRBV4-1 and TRBJ1-3; 7 bases line up with TRBD1. With 4 bases clipped from V and 3 bases from J, the junction kept 6 bases outside the gene matches. Germline V CDR1 and CDR2: MGHRA, YSYEKL. The CDR3 length is 15 residues. The CDR3 region has the DNA TGCGCCAGCAGCCGTCAGGGGGGAATTGGAAACACCATATATTTT. This translates into CASSRQGGIGNTIYF.

This clone was observed many times. The sample has other DNA sequences that encode this CDR3 too. This chain uses TRBV30 with TRBJ2-1; the match to TRBD2 covers 7 bases. This CDR3 region has 14 residues. Losses at the gene ends were 2 bases for V and 12 bases for J; bases not matched to a gene: 13. CDR1 and CDR2 from the germline V gene are GTSNPN and SVGIG (reference sequence). The CDR3 region is CAWSTEGTTQLQFF. In nucleotides, the CDR3 is TGTGCCTGGAGTACGGAGGGGACTACCCAATTGCAGTTCTTC.

This clone was seen at least ten times. CDR3 nucleotides: TGCAGCGTTGGAGGGGGACAGGGAGATACGCAGTATTTT. This codes for CSVGGGQGDTQYF. This chain joins TRBV29-1 and TRBJ2-3, with 9 nucleotides matching TRBD1. With V trimmed by 4 bases and J by 5 bases, 4 bases remained unmatched. The CDR3 is made up of 13 amino acids. From germline, CDR1 is SQVTM and CDR2 ANQGSEA.

There are many counts of this clone. The rearrangement joins TRBV7-9 to TRBJ2-1; D not resolved. Trimming pared 5 bases from V and 2 bases from J, leaving 4 bases between. The CDR3 spans 12 residues. Germline V gives CDR1 SEHNR, CDR2 FQNEAQ (reference sequence). The CDR3 is CASSGPYNEQFF. Here the CDR3 DNA reads TGTGCCAGCAGCGGCCCCTACAATGAGCAGTTCTTC.

This clone was seen ten or more times. The rearrangement uses TRBV2 and TRBJ2-7; 11 positions match TRBD1. The CDR3 runs 13 residues. In germline, CDR1 is SNHLY, CDR2 FYNNEI. J lost 7 bases, V lost 5 bases, and 4 bases had no gene match. In DNA, the CDR3 is TGTGCCAGCAGTCCCGGGACAGGGGGAGAGCAGTACTTC. Amino acids: CASSPGTGGEQYF.

In this sample, this clone turned up many times. The chain carries TRBV11-1 and TRBJ2-2, with D unclear. Trimming took off 3 bases at V and 5 bases at J, with 10 bases between the two ends. The V gene's germline CDR1 is SGHAT and CDR2 FQDESV (reference sequence). This CDR3 is 14 amino acids long. CDR3 bases: TGTGCCAGCAGCTTGGCGACCAGGACCGGGGAGCTGTTTTTT. Residues: CASSLATRTGELFF.

This clone appeared many times. The chain employs TRBV7-3 and TRBJ2-1; 12 bases map to TRBD2. The CDR3 has 17 amino acids. Germline V lookup: CDR1 SGHTA, CDR2 FQGTGA. V lost 5 bases and J lost 7; bases outside the gene matches: 12. As DNA, the CDR3 is TGTGCCAGCAGCCGCATACCCGGACTAGCGGGGACTAATGAGCAGTTCTTC. Translated: CASSRIPGLAGTNEQFF. The full variable domain, completed using reference TRBV7-3 and TRBJ2-1, is GAGVSQTPSNKVTEKGKYVELRCDPISGHTALYWYRQSLGQGPEFLIYFQGTGAADDSGLPNDRFFAVRPEGSVSTLKIQRTERGDSAVYLCASSRIPGLAGTNEQFFGPGTRLTVL.

This clone was counted ten times or more. Here the CDR3 reads CASSTGTRGQPQHF. For the CDR3, the DNA is TGTGCCAGTAGTACCGGGACCCGGGGTCAGCCCCAGCATTTT. The V call is TRBV19, the J call TRBJ1-5; D might be TRBD1 (5 bases). Germline V CDR1 and CDR2: LNHDA, SQIVND (reference sequence). Deletions cut 4 bases from V and 6 bases from J, with 13 bases between. This CDR3 has 14 amino acids.

Note on this clone: An end of the junction differs from the germline gene, which may be a read error. V is TRBV20-1 and J is TRBJ2-3; TRBD2 matches 14 bases. Germline CDR1 DFQATT, CDR2 SNEGSKA (reference sequence). This CDR3 region has 17 residues. The CDR3 loop reads CSASALGLAGDPDTQYF. The CDR3 nucleotides read TGCAGTGCTTCAGCCCTGGGACTAGCGGGAGATCCAGATACACAGTATTTT.

This clone was counted at least ten times. J is TRBJ2-1 and V is TRBV7-2; 12 bases are a match to TRBD2. Germline V gene lookup returns CDR1 SGHTA and CDR2 FQGNSA. The CDR3 runs 15 residues. With 5 bases clipped from V and 8 bases from J, the junction kept 7 bases outside the gene matches. The CDR3 sequence is CASSLGLAGTHEQFF. CDR3 nucleotides: TGTGCCAGCAGCCTAGGACTAGCGGGAACTCATGAGCAGTTCTTC.